A single sample gave rise to the 22 T cell receptor beta chains below, sequenced in a study of blood T cell repertoires in COVID-19. Assay used: immunoSEQ multiplex PCR; TCRdb lists only in-frame clones, some missing. The data contain 250,000 or so clones, roughly 83% of them singletons. Sequences were obtained from peripheral blood. The receptor set was obtained from a man older than 75 with acute or convalescent COVID-19.

This clone has just a few counts. J is TRBJ1-5 and V is TRBV7-9; D possibly corresponds to TRBD1 (6 bases). The CDR3 contains 15 residues. The ends were cut back, 5 bases at V and 3 bases at J, with 14 bases in the middle. Germline CDR1 reads SEHNR; CDR2 reads FQNEAQ (reference sequence). CDR3 DNA sequence: TGTGCCAGCAGCGGCGCGCAGGGGCCCAATCAGCCCCAGCATTTT. It specifies CASSGAQGPNQPQHF.

The CDR3 DNA reads TGTGCCAGCAGTGGGGCTTCCCTTCCCTATGGTTACGAGCAGTACTTC. It specifies CASSGASLPYGYEQYF. V usage is TRBV6-1 and J usage is TRBJ2-7; D gene unclear. The germline V gene encodes CDR1 MNHNS and CDR2 SASEGT. V lost 4 bases, J lost 4 bases, and 20 bases lay in between. The CDR3 extends over 16 amino acids.

The V call is TRBV5-4, the J call TRBJ1-1, with D possibly being TRBD1 (5 bases). The CDR3 has 13 residues. Germline V gene data show CDR1 as SGHNT and CDR2 as YYREEE (reference sequence). V shed 4 bases and J shed 6 bases, with 13 bases lying between them. The CDR3, as DNA: TGTGCCAGCAGCAGCAGGGTGAGAGCTGAAGCTTTCTTT. Its protein is CASSSRVRAEAFF. The variable domain in full, completed from reference TRBV5-4 and TRBJ1-1, reads ETGVTQSPTHLIKTRGQQVTLRCSSQSGHNTVSWYQQALGQGPQFIFQYYREEENGRGNFPPRFSGLQFPNYSSELNVNALELDDSALYLCASSSRVRAEAFFGQGTRLTVV.

The chain employs TRBV19 and TRBJ2-7, with 8 bases fitting TRBD1. The CDR3 spans 15 residues. Trimming removed 3 bases from V and 2 bases from J; junction bases left unmatched: 6. CDR1 is LNHDA, CDR2 SQIVND, per germline (reference sequence). This CDR3 is CASSIGTGAPYEQYF. DNA of the CDR3: TGTGCCAGTAGTATTGGGACAGGTGCACCCTACGAGCAGTACTTC.

The genes are TRBV6-5 and TRBJ2-7; 12 bases fit TRBD2. The CDR3 runs to 14 residues. Losses at the gene ends were 6 bases for V and 6 bases for J; bases not matched to a gene: 6. CDR1 is MNHEY and CDR2 is SVGAGI in the germline V gene. This chain's CDR3 is CASRPGLAGREQYF. DNA of the CDR3: TGTGCCAGCAGGCCGGGACTAGCGGGCCGCGAGCAGTACTTC.

This clone was observed a handful of times. The genes are TRBV30 and TRBJ2-2, with 9 bases identical to TRBD1. Trimming cost V 4 bases and J 4 bases; bases outside gene matches: 7. The CDR3 spans 15 residues. CDR1 is GTSNPN, CDR2 SVGIG, per germline (reference sequence). CDR3 region: CAWIQGQGPTGELFF. In DNA form, the CDR3 reads TGTGCCTGGATCCAGGGACAGGGACCCACCGGGGAGCTGTTTTTT.

This chain joins TRBV6-5 and TRBJ1-2; TRBD1 is a possible D gene (5 bases). CDR3 size: 14 residues. Deletions cut 1 base from V and 4 bases from J, with 10 bases between. Germline values: CDR1 MNHEY, CDR2 SVGAGI. Written as DNA, the CDR3 is TGTGCCAGCAGTTACTTGTCAGGGCTCTATGGCTACACCTTC. Encoded protein: CASSYLSGLYGYTF.

This clone is a singleton in its sample. The chain uses TRBV6-1 and TRBJ2-1; D might be TRBD2 (6 bases). Trimming stripped 2 bases from V and 6 bases from J, with 11 bases between. Germline CDR1 reads MNHNS; CDR2 reads SASEGT. CDR3 length: 14 residues. The CDR3 DNA reads as TGTGCCAGCAGTGAACTGGGACTGGCCAATGAGCAGTTCTTC. Its translation: CASSELGLANEQFF.

V usage is TRBV3-1 (or the pseudogene TRBV3-2) and J usage is TRBJ1-6; the match to TRBD1 covers 9 bases. The CDR3 consists of 14 residues. Germline loops: CDR1 LGHDT, CDR2 YNNKEL (reference sequence). V was pared by 3 bases and J by 8 bases, with 2 bases of the junction left unmatched. Written as DNA, the CDR3 is TGTGCCAGCAGCCAGGGACAGGGAGATTCACCCCTCCACTTT. Its translation: CASSQGQGDSPLHF.

The rearrangement joins TRBV5-5 to TRBJ2-1; tentative D call: TRBD1 (6 bases). The length of the CDR3 is 16 residues. CDR1 and CDR2 from the germline V gene are SGHKS and YYEKEE (reference sequence). The germline V and J ends were trimmed by 2 bases and 4 bases, with 16 bases remaining between them. CDR3 region: CASSFFRQDTYNEQFF. CDR3 sequence (DNA): TGTGCCAGCAGCTTTTTCCGACAGGACACGTACAATGAGCAGTTCTTC.

The J gene is TRBJ1-2, the V gene TRBV18; the D is unclear. Trimming took 0 bases from V and 7 from J, leaving 9 bases between them. Germline CDR1 reads KGHSH; CDR2 reads LQKENI. CDR3 length: 13 amino acids. The CDR3 is CASSPPNRSGYTF. CDR3 DNA: TGTGCCAGCTCACCACCCAACAGATCTGGCTACACCTTC.

The chain uses TRBV2 and TRBJ2-2, with 8 bases lining up with TRBD2. Germline V CDR1 and CDR2: SNHLY, FYNNEI. CDR3 size: 15 residues. The junction had 9 bases not matched to a gene; V was cut back by 8 bases and J by 4 bases. CDR3: CASSSRGGGTGELFF. The CDR3 nucleotides read TGTGCCAGCTCTTCTCGGGGGGGAGGCACCGGGGAGCTGTTTTTT.

The V call is TRBV5-6, the J call TRBJ1-2; D unresolved. CDR3 length: 16 amino acids. Germline CDR1 reads SGHDT; CDR2 reads YYEEEE. Trimming pared 5 bases from V and 1 base from J, leaving 18 bases between. CDR3 protein: CASSRRSLRNNYGYTF. DNA of the CDR3: TGTGCCAGCAGTCGGCGGTCACTCCGAAATAACTATGGCTACACCTTC. Full variable domain (outside the CDR3, taken from reference TRBV5-6 and TRBJ1-2): DAGVTQSPTHLIKTRGQQVTLRCSPKSGHDTVSWYQQALGQGPQFIFQYYEEEERQRGNFPDRFSGHQFPNYSSELNVNALLLGDSALYLCASSRRSLRNNYGYTFGSGTRLTVV.

This clone has just one count. In DNA form, the CDR3 reads TGCGCCAGCTCCCGGACAGGGCCTGGAAACACCATATATTTT. Translating it yields CASSRTGPGNTIYF. The V and J genes are TRBV5-1 and TRBJ1-3; 8 bases fit TRBD1. The germline V gene encodes CDR1 SGHRS and CDR2 YFSETQ. The J segment lost 2 bases and the V segment lost 7 bases, leaving 5 bases of the junction unmatched. CDR3 length: 14 amino acids.

J is TRBJ1-2 and V is TRBV19; TRBD1 agrees at 12 bases. CDR3 size: 14 residues. Looked up from germline, CDR1 is LNHDA and CDR2 is SQIVND (reference sequence). With 2 bases clipped from V and 8 bases from J, the junction kept 3 bases outside the gene matches. CDR3 DNA: TGTGCCAGTAGTATACGGGACAGGGGGCGAGGCTACACCTTC. Its translation: CASSIRDRGRGYTF. The full variable domain, rest sourced from reference TRBV19 and TRBJ1-2, is DGGITQSPKYLFRKEGQNVTLSCEQNLNHDAMYWYRQDPGQGLRLIYYSQIVNDFQKGDIAEGYSVSREKKESFPLTVTSAQKNPTAFYLCASSIRDRGRGYTFGSGTRLTVV.

This chain uses TRBV12-3 or TRBV12-4 with TRBJ2-5; tentatively, D is TRBD2 (5 bases). Trimming left V 3 bases short and J 5 bases short, with 10 bases between. This CDR3 is 13 amino acids long. The CDR3 is CASSFNRGETQYF. Written as DNA, the CDR3 is TGTGCCAGCAGTTTTAACCGCGGGGAGACCCAGTACTTC.

The V call is TRBV2, the J call TRBJ2-4; 7 bases agree with TRBD1. Germline assignment: CDR1 SNHLY and CDR2 FYNNEI. Trimming removed 8 bases from V and 0 bases from J; junction bases left unmatched: 7. CDR3 length equals 15 residues. The CDR3 spells CASGDGTVAKNIQYF. CDR3 sequence (DNA): TGTGCCAGCGGAGACGGGACAGTAGCCAAAAACATTCAGTACTTC.

This chain links TRBV11-3 with TRBJ2-1; D may be TRBD2 (5 bases). This CDR3 is built from 16 residues. V was cut by 5 bases and J by 0 bases, with 14 bases left in between. CDR1 and CDR2 (germline): SGHNT, YENEEA. Written as DNA, the CDR3 is TGTGCCAGCAGCCCGGCTGGGAGCGGCTCCTACAATGAGCAGTTCTTC. Encoded protein: CASSPAGSGSYNEQFF.

This chain connects TRBV6-5 to TRBJ1-6; D remains ambiguous. Germline CDR1 MNHEY, CDR2 SVGAGI. Trimming left V 0 bases short and J 0 bases short, with 6 bases between. This CDR3 region has 16 residues. The CDR3 sequence: CASSYSRSSYNSPLHF. DNA of the CDR3: TGTGCCAGCAGTTACTCGCGGAGCTCCTATAATTCACCCCTCCACTTT.

The genes are TRBV6-5 and TRBJ1-2, with D unclear. The CDR3 length is 13 residues. Germline CDR1 is MNHEY and CDR2 is SVGAGI. Trimming took 6 bases from V and 6 from J, leaving 14 bases between them. The CDR3 spells CASSSGARNGYTF. The DNA of the CDR3 is TGTGCCAGCAGCTCGGGAGCGCGGAATGGCTACACCTTC.

The chain has TRBV5-4 and TRBJ2-6; TRBD1 matches 7 bases. The CDR3 runs 16 residues. From germline, CDR1 is SGHNT and CDR2 YYREEE (reference sequence). V was clipped by 4 bases and J by 0 bases; unmatched bases: 4. The CDR3 is CASSGNRGSGANVLTF. The CDR3 DNA reads as TGTGCCAGCAGCGGAAACAGGGGCTCTGGGGCCAACGTCCTGACTTTC. Supplemented by reference TRBV5-4 and TRBJ2-6, the full variable domain reads ETGVTQSPTHLIKTRGQQVTLRCSSQSGHNTVSWYQQALGQGPQFIFQYYREEENGRGNFPPRFSGLQFPNYSSELNVNALELDDSALYLCASSGNRGSGANVLTFGAGSRLTVL.

This clone was detected ten times or more. The J gene is TRBJ1-5, the V gene TRBV2, with 8 bases aligning to TRBD1. The CDR3 runs 15 residues. The ends lost 5 bases at V and 9 bases at J; junction bases unmatched: 12. Germline CDR1 reads SNHLY; CDR2 reads FYNNEI. The CDR3 here is CASSSGTGGLLPQHF. The CDR3 region has the DNA TGTGCCAGCAGTTCTGGGACAGGCGGTTTACTGCCCCAGCATTTT.